Sequencing of this T cell receptor beta chain was carried out in a study of T cells in Graves' hyperthyroidism and ophthalmopathy. Study conclusions and caveats: Among thyroid clonotypes expanded above 0.001, most also appeared in blood. The model made its ophthalmopathy prediction, and onset followed a median about 5.9 months later.

Germline V CDR1 and CDR2: SEHNR, FQNEAQ (reference sequence). The V end was cut by 5 bases, the J end by 9 bases, with 10 bases between. The CDR3 totals 11 residues. Amplification targeted TCR beta CDR3 regions from RNA transcripts. During a first-round RT-PCR of the TCR CDR3, the HTBI primer set was used. TCRdb recomputed calls from the multiplex PCR reads with MiXCR, one row per CDR3 protein. Seen here are about 700,000 distinct CDR3 sequences, 45% observed once, and the top ten hold about 7.7%. On this clonotype: Its matching antigen is unknown.

The V call is TRBV7-9, the J call TRBJ1-1; no firm D call. The receptor comes from an adult man with Graves' disease, either hyperthyroidism or ophthalmopathy (not recorded which). Specimen: peripheral blood or thyroid tissue (not recorded which). CDR3 in DNA: TGTGCCAGCAGCATTGGACCCAAAGCTTTCTTT. This sequence encodes CASSIGPKAFF. Looking up the rest from reference TRBV7-9 and TRBJ1-1 gives the full variable domain: DTGVSQNPRHKITKRGQNVTFRCDPISEHNRLYWYRQTLGQGPEFLTYFQNEAQLEKSRLLSDRFSAERPKGSFSTLEIQRTEQGDSAMYLCASSIGPKAFFGQGTRLTVV.